The following is a T cell receptor (beta chain) sequence with its context. This sample is part of a study of T cells in Graves' hyperthyroidism and ophthalmopathy. RNA transcripts served as the template for amplifying TCR beta CDR3 regions. The study used the HTBI primer set for a first-round RT-PCR of the TCR CDR3. TCRdb reprocessed the multiplex PCR reads with MiXCR, giving one entry per CDR3 protein. This repertoire shows approximately 690,000 distinct CDR3 sequences, 14% found once; its top ten account for around 12%. This receptor was taken from a woman in her 50s with Graves' ophthalmopathy. The sample consisted of blood.

Written as DNA, the CDR3 is TGTGCCAGCAGTACCGCTCAGGGGGTCGGGGAGCTGTTTTTT. Protein: CASSTAQGVGELFF. The chain joins TRBV28 to TRBJ2-2; TRBD1 agrees at 7 bases. From germline, CDR1 is MDHEN and CDR2 SYDVKM. J gave up 7 bases and V 5 bases, and 7 bases lay outside the gene matches. This CDR3 contains 14 residues.